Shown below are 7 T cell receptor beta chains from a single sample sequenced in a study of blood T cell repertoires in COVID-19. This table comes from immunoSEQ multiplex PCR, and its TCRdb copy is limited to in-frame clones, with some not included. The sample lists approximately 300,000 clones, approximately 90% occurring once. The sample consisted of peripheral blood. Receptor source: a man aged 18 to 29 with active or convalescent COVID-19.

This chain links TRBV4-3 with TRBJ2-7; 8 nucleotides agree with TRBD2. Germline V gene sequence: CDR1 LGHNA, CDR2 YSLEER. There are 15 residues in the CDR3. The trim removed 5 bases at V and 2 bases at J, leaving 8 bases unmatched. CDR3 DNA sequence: TGCGCCAGCAGCACCGGACTAGCCGATCCCTACGAGCAGTACTTC. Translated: CASSTGLADPYEQYF.

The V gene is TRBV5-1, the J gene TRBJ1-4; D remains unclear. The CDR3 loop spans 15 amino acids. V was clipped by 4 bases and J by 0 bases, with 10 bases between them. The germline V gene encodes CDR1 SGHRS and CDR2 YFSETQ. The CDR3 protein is CASSPQAATNEKLFF. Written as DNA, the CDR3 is TGCGCCAGCAGCCCTCAGGCCGCAACTAATGAAAAACTGTTTTTT.

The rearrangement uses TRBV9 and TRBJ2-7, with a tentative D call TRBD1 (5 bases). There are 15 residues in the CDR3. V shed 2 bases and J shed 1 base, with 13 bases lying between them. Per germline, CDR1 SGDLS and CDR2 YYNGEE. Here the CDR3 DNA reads TGTGCCAGCAGCGTTATGGCAGGGAAATCCTACGAGCAGTACTTC. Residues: CASSVMAGKSYEQYF.

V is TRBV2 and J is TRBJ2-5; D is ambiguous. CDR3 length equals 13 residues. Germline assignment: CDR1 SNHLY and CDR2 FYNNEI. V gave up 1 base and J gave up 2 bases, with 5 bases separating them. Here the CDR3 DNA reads TGTGCCAGCAGTGAAGGTCAGCAAGAGACCCAGTACTTC. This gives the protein CASSEGQQETQYF. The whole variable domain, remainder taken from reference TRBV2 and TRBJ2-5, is EPEVTQTPSHQVTQMGQEVILRCVPISNHLYFYWYRQILGQKVEFLVSFYNNEISEKSEIFDDQFSVERPDGSNFTLKIRSTKLEDSAMYFCASSEGQQETQYFGPGTRLLVL.

In DNA form, the CDR3 reads TGTGCCAGCAGCTTTACGACTAGCGGAGAGACCCAGTACTTC. As protein: CASSFTTSGETQYF. The chain combines TRBV7-6 with TRBJ2-5, with 9 bases lining up with TRBD2. CDR1 is SGHVS and CDR2 is FNYEAQ in the germline V gene. Losses at the gene ends were 3 bases for V and 4 bases for J; bases not matched to a gene: 3. The CDR3 runs to 14 residues.

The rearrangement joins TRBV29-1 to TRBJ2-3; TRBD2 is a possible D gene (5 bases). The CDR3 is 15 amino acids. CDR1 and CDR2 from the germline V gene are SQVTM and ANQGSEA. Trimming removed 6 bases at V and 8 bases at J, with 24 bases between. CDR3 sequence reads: CSVVDPLTSASTQYF. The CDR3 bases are TGCAGCGTCGTCGACCCACTTACTAGTGCCAGTACGCAGTATTTT.

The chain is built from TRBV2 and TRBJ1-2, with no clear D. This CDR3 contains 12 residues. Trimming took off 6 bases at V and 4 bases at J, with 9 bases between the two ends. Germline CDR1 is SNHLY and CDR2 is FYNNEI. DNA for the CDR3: TGTGCCAGCAGATTGGGAGCCTATGGCTACACCTTC. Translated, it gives CASRLGAYGYTF.